This T cell receptor (beta chain) was sequenced for a study of blood T cells in healthy people across ages. Study information: Capturing about one barcoded beta molecule per two T cells was achieved by template switching.

This clonotype was detected only a few times. The target antigen is unknown. Findings of the study overall: Compared with aged donors, long-lived donors showed fewer expanded clones, suggesting selection. In these data, TCR beta diversity tracked strongly with naive T cell percentage.

It was with a sample-barcoded 5' primer and a J-beta primer mix that a second PCR of roughly 7 to 12 cycles was run. TCRdb independently ran MiXCR on the 5' RACE reads; one entry per CDR3 protein. Of about 1,600,000 distinct CDR3 sequences listed, 42% were seen once; the top ten hold roughly 8.2%. Sequenced input: blood. The receptor was isolated from a woman between 18 and 29 years old in good health.

This CDR3 reads CASSPRGDGANYGYTF. Here the CDR3 DNA reads TGTGCCAGCAGTCCTCGGGGGGACGGGGCTAACTATGGCTACACCTTC. The V gene is TRBV27, the J gene TRBJ1-2; D perhaps matches TRBD1 (5 bases). CDR3 length equals 16 residues. Germline V gene sequence: CDR1 MNHEY, CDR2 SMNVEV (reference sequence). Trimming stripped 5 bases from V and 0 bases from J, with 16 bases between.